The rows below give T cell receptor beta chains drawn from one sample of a study of T cell responses to AZD1222 COVID-19 vaccine. Repertoires were generated with immunoSEQ multiplex PCR, while TCRdb's copy carries only in-frame clones and drops some. The sample carries around 100,000 clones, 85% to 95% recorded once. Material: peripheral blood, obtained on day 0 of AZD1222 vaccination. These receptors came from an adult in good health. The CDR3 runs from the conserved cysteine through the conserved F or W. Fields, in order: clone size, V gene, J gene, D gene, CDR3 DNA, CDR3 protein. The D gene is left open where the match is weak. The size entry is marked missing in some rows and otherwise reads once, few, many or a size class.

clone_size: -
v_call: TRBV5-6
j_call: TRBJ1-2
d_call: TRBD1
cdr3_nt: TGTGCCAGCAGCTTAATGGACAGGGCGCATGGCTACACCTTC
cdr3_aa: CASSLMDRAHGYTF

clone_size: -
v_call: TRBV5-1
j_call: TRBJ2-1
d_call: -
cdr3_nt: TGCGCCAGCAGCTTGGGGCCCAACAATGAGCAGTTCTTC
cdr3_aa: CASSLGPNNEQFF

clone_size: once
v_call: TRBV3-1/TRBV3-2
j_call: TRBJ2-7
d_call: -
cdr3_nt: TGTGCCAGCAGCCAAGATGGGGACGGTGGAGAGCAGTACTTC
cdr3_aa: CASSQDGDGGEQYF

clone_size: -
v_call: TRBV20-1
j_call: TRBJ2-3
d_call: TRBD2
cdr3_nt: TGCAGTGCTAGTAAGGGACTAGCGGCAGATACGCAGTATTTT
cdr3_aa: CSASKGLAADTQYF

clone_size: once
v_call: TRBV14
j_call: TRBJ2-7
d_call: -
cdr3_nt: TGTGCCAGCAGCCAGCACGGCGGAACCTCCTACGAGCAGTACTTC
cdr3_aa: CASSQHGGTSYEQYF

clone_size: -
v_call: TRBV3-1/TRBV3-2
j_call: TRBJ2-1
d_call: TRBD2
cdr3_nt: TGTGCCAGCAGCCAAGATTCGGGACTACCCAACTACAATGAGCAGTTCTTC
cdr3_aa: CASSQDSGLPNYNEQFF

clone_size: -
v_call: TRBV27
j_call: TRBJ2-3
d_call: TRBD2
cdr3_nt: TGTGCCAGCAGTTCGGGACTAGCGGCTAGCACAGATACGCAGTATTTT
cdr3_aa: CASSSGLAASTDTQYF

clone_size: -
v_call: TRBV27
j_call: TRBJ2-1
d_call: TRBD2
cdr3_nt: TGTGCCAGCACTACTAGCGTGGAAAAGTCCTACAATGAGCAGTTCTTC
cdr3_aa: CASTTSVEKSYNEQFF

clone_size: -
v_call: TRBV19
j_call: TRBJ2-1
d_call: TRBD2
cdr3_nt: TGTGCCAGTAGTTCCGTGCGGGAGGGAGGGGTTGAGCAGTTCTTC
cdr3_aa: CASSSVREGGVEQFF

clone_size: -
v_call: TRBV9
j_call: TRBJ2-7
d_call: -
cdr3_nt: TGTGCCAGCAGCGTAGCAGCGGGCACCTACGAGCAGTACTTC
cdr3_aa: CASSVAAGTYEQYF

clone_size: -
v_call: TRBV29-1
j_call: TRBJ2-7
d_call: TRBD2
cdr3_nt: TGCAGCGTTGAAGATCGGGAACCCGCGGGAGGTAGATACGAGCAGTACTTC
cdr3_aa: CSVEDREPAGGRYEQYF

clone_size: -
v_call: TRBV24-1
j_call: TRBJ2-1
d_call: TRBD2
cdr3_nt: TGTGCCACCAGTGACCTTGCGGGAGGGATCTACAATGAGCAGTTCTTC
cdr3_aa: CATSDLAGGIYNEQFF

clone_size: -
v_call: TRBV5-1
j_call: TRBJ2-2
d_call: -
cdr3_nt: TGCGCCAGCAGCTTATCTTCGGCGGGGTCGAACACCGGGGAGCTGTTTTTT
cdr3_aa: CASSLSSAGSNTGELFF

clone_size: -
v_call: TRBV7-2
j_call: TRBJ2-2
d_call: -
cdr3_nt: TGTGCCAGCAGGCCTACGTTGCAGGACGGGGAGCTGTTTTTT
cdr3_aa: CASRPTLQDGELFF

clone_size: -
v_call: TRBV7-9
j_call: TRBJ1-5
d_call: -
cdr3_nt: TGTGCCAGCAGCCTAGGGACGGACAATCAGCCCCAGCATTTT
cdr3_aa: CASSLGTDNQPQHF

clone_size: -
v_call: TRBV6-5
j_call: TRBJ1-1
d_call: -
cdr3_nt: TGTGCCAGCACCAACCGGGACGGGAACACTGAAGCTTTCTTT
cdr3_aa: CASTNRDGNTEAFF

clone_size: -
v_call: TRBV5-6
j_call: TRBJ2-5
d_call: TRBD1
cdr3_nt: TGTGCCAGCAGCAACTCAGGGGGCCAAGAGACCCAGTACTTC
cdr3_aa: CASSNSGGQETQYF

clone_size: -
v_call: TRBV2
j_call: TRBJ2-1
d_call: TRBD1
cdr3_nt: TGTGCCAGCACTGGACAGGGAAAGAAGACCTACAATGAGCAGTTCTTC
cdr3_aa: CASTGQGKKTYNEQFF

clone_size: -
v_call: TRBV27
j_call: TRBJ2-7
d_call: TRBD2
cdr3_nt: TGTGCCAGCAGACGCCCCCGGACTAGCGGGATTCTGTACGAGCAGTACTTC
cdr3_aa: CASRRPRTSGILYEQYF

clone_size: -
v_call: TRBV24-1
j_call: TRBJ2-7
d_call: -
cdr3_nt: TGTGCCACCAGTGATACGCGTTCCCGCTACGAGCAGTACTTC
cdr3_aa: CATSDTRSRYEQYF

clone_size: -
v_call: TRBV14
j_call: TRBJ2-7
d_call: -
cdr3_nt: TGTGCCAGCAGCCAAAGCTACGAGCAGTACTTC
cdr3_aa: CASSQSYEQYF

clone_size: -
v_call: TRBV28
j_call: TRBJ1-5
d_call: TRBD1
cdr3_nt: TGTGCCAGCAGTTCCCCTGGACAGGGGGCTCGGCAGCCCCAGCATTTT
cdr3_aa: CASSSPGQGARQPQHF

clone_size: once
v_call: TRBV5-5
j_call: TRBJ1-3
d_call: -
cdr3_nt: TGTGCCAGCATCCAAGGACCGCTCTCTGGAAACACCATATATTTT
cdr3_aa: CASIQGPLSGNTIYF

clone_size: -
v_call: TRBV28
j_call: TRBJ1-1
d_call: -
cdr3_nt: TGTGCCAGCAGTTCCGGACAGATTGAAGCTTTCTTT
cdr3_aa: CASSSGQIEAFF

clone_size: -
v_call: TRBV6-6
j_call: TRBJ2-5
d_call: -
cdr3_nt: TGTGCCAGCAGGGTCGGGTTTAGTCACGAGACCCAGTACTTC
cdr3_aa: CASRVGFSHETQYF

clone_size: -
v_call: TRBV28
j_call: TRBJ2-5
d_call: -
cdr3_nt: TGTGCCAGCACCACGGGCGGGATATTACAAGAGACCCAGTACTTC
cdr3_aa: CASTTGGILQETQYF

clone_size: -
v_call: TRBV27
j_call: TRBJ2-1
d_call: -
cdr3_nt: TGTGCCAGCAGTTTATCCGGGAGCCGCTACAATGAGCAGTTCTTC
cdr3_aa: CASSLSGSRYNEQFF

clone_size: -
v_call: TRBV7-9
j_call: TRBJ2-4
d_call: TRBD2
cdr3_nt: TGTGCCAGCAGTTTAGCGGGAGATGGTAACATTCAGTACTTC
cdr3_aa: CASSLAGDGNIQYF

clone_size: -
v_call: TRBV5-1
j_call: TRBJ2-7
d_call: TRBD2
cdr3_nt: TGCGCCAGCAGGCTGACTAGCGGGGATTTCAGCGAGCAGTACTTC
cdr3_aa: CASRLTSGDFSEQYF

clone_size: -
v_call: TRBV5-6
j_call: TRBJ2-7
d_call: -
cdr3_nt: TGTGCCAGCAGCTTTTACGAGCAGTACTTC
cdr3_aa: CASSFYEQYF

clone_size: -
v_call: TRBV6-5
j_call: TRBJ2-3
d_call: -
cdr3_nt: TGTGCCAGCAGTTACATCCCGGGGGTAGATACGCAGTATTTT
cdr3_aa: CASSYIPGVDTQYF

clone_size: once
v_call: TRBV7-9
j_call: TRBJ1-1
d_call: TRBD1
cdr3_nt: TGTGCCAGCAGCCGACAGGGGGCTATCACTGAAGCTTTCTTT
cdr3_aa: CASSRQGAITEAFF

clone_size: -
v_call: TRBV5-4
j_call: TRBJ2-3
d_call: TRBD2
cdr3_nt: TGTGCCAGCAGCCAAATAGCGGGAGGTCCAGATACGCAGTATTTT
cdr3_aa: CASSQIAGGPDTQYF